Listed below are T cell receptor beta chains from one sample, sequenced in a study of beta chain features in type 1 diabetes. Assay: immunoSEQ multiplex PCR; the TCRdb copy retains only in-frame clones and omits some. This repertoire shows fewer than 350,000 clones, around 16% found once; its top ten account for roughly 0.015%. Sequenced sample: naive CD4+ T cells from blood. The receptors derive from a man aged 18 to 29 with type 1 diabetes. CDR3s include the opening cysteine and the closing phenylalanine or tryptophan. Fields, in order: J gene, V gene, clone size, CDR3 protein. Expanded clones are given a class, and other clones once, few, many or no size at all.

j_gene: TRBJ2-7; v_gene: TRBV28; abundance: NA; CDR3aa: CASRGWGRPHYEQYF
j_gene: TRBJ1-3; v_gene: TRBV2; abundance: few; CDR3aa: CASSVELSGNTIYF
j_gene: TRBJ2-3; v_gene: TRBV10-3; abundance: few; CDR3aa: CAITRLAGGTDTQYF
j_gene: TRBJ1-2; v_gene: TRBV27; abundance: few; CDR3aa: CASSSLDRNYGYTF
j_gene: TRBJ2-5; v_gene: TRBV7-2; abundance: few; CDR3aa: CASGENFQETQYF
j_gene: TRBJ2-7; v_gene: TRBV28; abundance: NA; CDR3aa: CASSLGGKAEQYF
j_gene: TRBJ2-1; v_gene: TRBV27; abundance: few; CDR3aa: CASSTRQGTRMFF
j_gene: TRBJ2-7; v_gene: TRBV15; abundance: NA; CDR3aa: CATSTPGQSYEQYF
j_gene: TRBJ2-1; v_gene: TRBV28; abundance: NA; CDR3aa: CASSLLASGRPAEQFF
j_gene: TRBJ1-2; v_gene: TRBV29-1; abundance: few; CDR3aa: CSVGYRALANYGYTF
j_gene: TRBJ1-1; v_gene: TRBV30; abundance: NA; CDR3aa: CAWSVRNTEAFF
j_gene: TRBJ2-1; v_gene: TRBV5-1; abundance: few; CDR3aa: CASSLSSSYNEQFF
j_gene: TRBJ2-7; v_gene: TRBV7-2; abundance: few; CDR3aa: CASSSWDRGDYEQYF
j_gene: TRBJ2-5; v_gene: TRBV6-6; abundance: few; CDR3aa: CASSYRSGETQYF
j_gene: TRBJ2-2; v_gene: TRBV7-2; abundance: few; CDR3aa: CASSPHQGQIGELFF
j_gene: TRBJ2-1; v_gene: TRBV19; abundance: few; CDR3aa: CASSLFLGVAYNEQFF
j_gene: TRBJ1-1; v_gene: TRBV5-4; abundance: NA; CDR3aa: CASSTSGSTEAFF
j_gene: TRBJ2-2; v_gene: TRBV10-3; abundance: few; CDR3aa: CASGDRGNTGELFF
j_gene: TRBJ2-7; v_gene: TRBV18; abundance: NA; CDR3aa: CASSPGEVATQQYF
j_gene: TRBJ2-5; v_gene: TRBV30; abundance: NA; CDR3aa: CAWNVGAGGRRETQYF
j_gene: TRBJ2-1; v_gene: TRBV6-4; abundance: NA; CDR3aa: CASRALAGSYNEQFF
j_gene: TRBJ1-5; v_gene: TRBV6-6; abundance: NA; CDR3aa: CASSRTGPNQPQHF
j_gene: TRBJ2-7; v_gene: TRBV7-9; abundance: NA; CDR3aa: CASSLDGQGIEQYF
j_gene: TRBJ2-3; v_gene: TRBV4-3; abundance: NA; CDR3aa: CASSQDGISRGRDTQYF
j_gene: TRBJ2-7; v_gene: TRBV9; abundance: NA; CDR3aa: CASSPDRGVQYF
j_gene: TRBJ2-3; v_gene: TRBV11-2; abundance: NA; CDR3aa: CASSLGSTQYF
j_gene: TRBJ1-1; v_gene: TRBV7-9; abundance: NA; CDR3aa: CASSAGQGFNTEAFF
j_gene: TRBJ2-5; v_gene: TRBV2; abundance: NA; CDR3aa: CASSMPGLGGASETQYF
j_gene: TRBJ1-6; v_gene: TRBV1; abundance: few; CDR3aa: CTSSQDHCGSPLHF
j_gene: TRBJ2-1; v_gene: TRBV30; abundance: few; CDR3aa: CAWSQGYNEQFF
j_gene: TRBJ2-5; v_gene: TRBV5-1; abundance: NA; CDR3aa: CASSLEGGETQYF
j_gene: TRBJ1-1; v_gene: TRBV2; abundance: NA; CDR3aa: CASSRENTEAFF
j_gene: TRBJ2-5; v_gene: TRBV29-1; abundance: few; CDR3aa: CSVPTGAGGETQYF
j_gene: TRBJ2-7; v_gene: TRBV5-1; abundance: NA; CDR3aa: CASSEYDRDFPEQYF
j_gene: TRBJ1-5; v_gene: TRBV18; abundance: NA; CDR3aa: CASSPGSDLQPQHF
j_gene: TRBJ2-5; v_gene: TRBV5-1; abundance: NA; CDR3aa: CASSLGQGQETQYF
j_gene: TRBJ2-7; v_gene: TRBV27; abundance: NA; CDR3aa: CASSLISTGEQYF
j_gene: TRBJ2-7; v_gene: TRBV5-1; abundance: NA; CDR3aa: CASSVSGSASEQYF
j_gene: TRBJ2-4; v_gene: TRBV5-6; abundance: few; CDR3aa: CASSPGVAKNIQYF
j_gene: TRBJ2-3; v_gene: TRBV5-1; abundance: few; CDR3aa: CASYDGGSTDTQYF
j_gene: TRBJ2-7; v_gene: TRBV10-3; abundance: few; CDR3aa: CAIQLDRTLEQYF
j_gene: TRBJ1-1; v_gene: TRBV4-2; abundance: few; CDR3aa: CASSQDTRDRGEAFF
j_gene: TRBJ2-1; v_gene: TRBV9; abundance: few; CDR3aa: CASSRRLAGGPDEQFF
j_gene: TRBJ2-1; v_gene: TRBV19; abundance: few; CDR3aa: CASSPGQFPSYNEQFF
j_gene: TRBJ1-1; v_gene: TRBV5-1; abundance: NA; CDR3aa: CASSLSTNTEAFF
j_gene: TRBJ1-1; v_gene: TRBV19; abundance: few; CDR3aa: CASSIGDRAIEAFF
j_gene: TRBJ2-3; v_gene: TRBV5-1; abundance: NA; CDR3aa: CASSGTSGRLDTQYF
j_gene: TRBJ2-7; v_gene: TRBV7-9; abundance: NA; CDR3aa: CASSLGRVEQYF
j_gene: TRBJ2-3; v_gene: TRBV29-1; abundance: few; CDR3aa: CSVGQPSFTDTQYF
j_gene: TRBJ2-1; v_gene: TRBV7-2; abundance: few; CDR3aa: CASSQFREGLYNEQFF
j_gene: TRBJ1-1; v_gene: TRBV7-9; abundance: few; CDR3aa: CASSLGEGGTEAFF